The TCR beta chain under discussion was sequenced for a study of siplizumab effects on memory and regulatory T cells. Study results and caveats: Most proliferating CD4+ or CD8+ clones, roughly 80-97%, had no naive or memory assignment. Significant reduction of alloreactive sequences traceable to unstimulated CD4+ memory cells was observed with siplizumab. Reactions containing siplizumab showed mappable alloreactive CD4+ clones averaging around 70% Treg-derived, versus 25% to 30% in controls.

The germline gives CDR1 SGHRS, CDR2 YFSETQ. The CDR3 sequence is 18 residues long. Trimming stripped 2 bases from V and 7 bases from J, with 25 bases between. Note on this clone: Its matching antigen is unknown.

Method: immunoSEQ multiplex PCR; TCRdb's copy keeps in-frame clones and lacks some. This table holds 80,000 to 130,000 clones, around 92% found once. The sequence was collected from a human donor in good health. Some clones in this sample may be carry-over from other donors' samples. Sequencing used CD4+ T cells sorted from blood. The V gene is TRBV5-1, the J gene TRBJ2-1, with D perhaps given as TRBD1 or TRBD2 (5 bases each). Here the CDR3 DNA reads TGCGCCAGCAGCTTCGTTAATTCGGGGATTGGGGCCCGGAATGAGCAGTTCTTC. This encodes CASSFVNSGIGARNEQFF.